Listed below are T cell receptor beta chains from one sample, sequenced in a study of T-cell reconstitution after alpha-beta-depleted transplantation in children. TCRdb itself ran the PCR reads through MiXCR, one entry per CDR3 protein. The repertoire has around 200,000 distinct CDR3 sequences, about 8.7% of them found once; the top ten carry roughly 36%. This specimen was PBMCs, mostly from graft donor cells, taken 360 days after TCRalphabeta/CD19-depleted stem cell transplant. The source is a male patient under 10 years old who had a stem cell transplant for acute myeloid leukemia, so the T cells may come from the graft donor. CDR3s include the opening cysteine and the closing phenylalanine or tryptophan. D genes are given only for firm matches. Clone size appears in some rows only: once, few, many, or a class for an expanded clone.

abundance: .
j_gene: TRBJ2-1
d_gene: .
v_gene: TRBV24-1
CDR3aa: CATSEGGPYNEQFF
CDR3nt: TGTGCCACCAGTGAGGGGGGCCCCTACAATGAGCAGTTCTTC

abundance: many
j_gene: TRBJ2-3
d_gene: TRBD2
v_gene: TRBV10-3
CDR3aa: CAISNGLAGLTDTQYF
CDR3nt: TGTGCCATCAGTAACGGACTAGCGGGGCTCACAGATACGCAGTATTTT

abundance: few
j_gene: TRBJ2-7
d_gene: TRBD2
v_gene: TRBV12-5
CDR3aa: CASGLFPGTSGRAGPYEQYF
CDR3nt: TGTGCTAGTGGTTTGTTTCCCGGGACTAGCGGGAGGGCCGGCCCCTACGAGCAGTACTTC

abundance: .
j_gene: TRBJ1-5
d_gene: TRBD1
v_gene: TRBV29-1
CDR3aa: CSVGQGFNQPQHF
CDR3nt: TGCAGCGTTGGACAGGGCTTCAATCAGCCCCAGCATTTT

abundance: few
j_gene: TRBJ1-1
d_gene: .
v_gene: TRBV5-1
CDR3aa: CASSLGADQVTEAFF
CDR3nt: TGCGCCAGCAGCTTGGGTGCTGACCAAGTCACTGAAGCTTTCTTT

abundance: .
j_gene: TRBJ2-5
d_gene: TRBD2
v_gene: TRBV20-1
CDR3aa: CSGLPLAAQETQYF
CDR3nt: TGTAGTGGTCTCCCGCTAGCGGCCCAAGAGACCCAGTACTTC

abundance: few
j_gene: TRBJ2-2
d_gene: TRBD2
v_gene: TRBV6-1
CDR3aa: CASSEAIAASGRATGELFF
CDR3nt: TGTGCCAGCAGTGAAGCGATAGCGGCTAGCGGGAGGGCCACCGGGGAGCTGTTTTTT

abundance: .
j_gene: TRBJ2-3
d_gene: TRBD2
v_gene: TRBV20-1
CDR3aa: CSATILAGPTDTQYF
CDR3nt: TGCAGTGCCACGATCCTAGCGGGGCCCACAGATACGCAGTATTTT

abundance: many
j_gene: TRBJ2-4
d_gene: .
v_gene: TRBV12-3/TRBV12-4
CDR3aa: CASSFAKNIQYF
CDR3nt: TGTGCCAGCAGTTTTGCCAAAAACATTCAGTACTTC

abundance: many
j_gene: TRBJ2-3
d_gene: .
v_gene: TRBV7-9
CDR3aa: CASSLPVGEYF
CDR3nt: TGTGCCAGCAGCTTACCAGTAGGTGAATATTTT

abundance: .
j_gene: TRBJ2-7
d_gene: .
v_gene: TRBV9
CDR3aa: CASSVASLSYEQYF
CDR3nt: TGTGCCAGCAGCGTTGCGAGTCTCTCCTACGAGCAGTACTTC

abundance: many
j_gene: TRBJ2-1
d_gene: TRBD2
v_gene: TRBV10-3
CDR3aa: CAISDRGGVYNEQFF
CDR3nt: TGTGCCATCAGTGACCGCGGGGGGGTCTACAATGAGCAGTTCTTC

abundance: few
j_gene: TRBJ2-4
d_gene: .
v_gene: TRBV15
CDR3aa: CATSRVPGPKRDIQYF
CDR3nt: TGTGCCACCAGCAGAGTGCCAGGCCCTAAGCGGGACATTCAGTACTTC

abundance: many
j_gene: TRBJ2-7
d_gene: .
v_gene: TRBV20-1
CDR3aa: CSAGIGTRSYEQYF
CDR3nt: TGCAGTGCGGGGATCGGGACTCGTTCTTACGAGCAGTACTTC

abundance: .
j_gene: TRBJ2-5
d_gene: TRBD2
v_gene: TRBV12-3/TRBV12-4
CDR3aa: CASSAGGRQETQYF
CDR3nt: TGTGCCAGCAGTGCCGGGGGGAGGCAAGAGACCCAGTACTTC

abundance: .
j_gene: TRBJ2-2
d_gene: TRBD2
v_gene: TRBV20-1
CDR3aa: CSARKRKRESRTGELFF
CDR3nt: TGCAGTGCTAGAAAAAGAAAGCGGGAGAGTAGGACCGGGGAGCTGTTTTTT

abundance: few
j_gene: TRBJ1-2
d_gene: .
v_gene: TRBV9
CDR3aa: CASSVTPDDYGYTF
CDR3nt: TGTGCCAGCAGCGTAACCCCGGACGACTATGGCTACACCTTC

abundance: many
j_gene: TRBJ2-2
d_gene: .
v_gene: TRBV20-1
CDR3aa: CSATHRTGELFF
CDR3nt: TGCAGTGCCACCCATCGAACCGGGGAGCTGTTTTTT

abundance: many
j_gene: TRBJ2-1
d_gene: .
v_gene: TRBV18
CDR3aa: CASSGYSGQFF
CDR3nt: TGTGCCAGCTCGGGTTACTCAGGGCAGTTCTTC

abundance: few
j_gene: TRBJ1-6
d_gene: .
v_gene: TRBV12-3/TRBV12-4
CDR3aa: CASSLSPDSPLHF
CDR3nt: TGTGCCAGCAGTTTATCGCCGGATTCACCCCTCCACTTT

abundance: .
j_gene: TRBJ1-2
d_gene: .
v_gene: TRBV20-1
CDR3aa: CSAPPRIGLIGGYTF
CDR3nt: TGCAGTGCCCCGCCCAGGATAGGGCTTATCGGTGGCTACACCTTC

abundance: .
j_gene: TRBJ2-3
d_gene: TRBD2
v_gene: TRBV5-6
CDR3aa: CASSRHPGLGTDTQYF
CDR3nt: TGTGCCAGCAGCCGTCATCCGGGACTAGGGACGGATACGCAGTATTTT

abundance: many
j_gene: TRBJ2-4
d_gene: TRBD2
v_gene: TRBV5-4
CDR3aa: CASSLGGRESKNIQYF
CDR3nt: TGTGCCAGCAGCCTTGGCGGGAGGGAATCCAAAAACATTCAGTACTTC

abundance: many
j_gene: TRBJ2-1
d_gene: .
v_gene: TRBV20-1
CDR3aa: CSARVGSASSYNEQFF
CDR3nt: TGCAGTGCTAGAGTGGGTAGCGCGAGCTCCTACAATGAGCAGTTCTTC

abundance: many
j_gene: TRBJ2-3
d_gene: TRBD2
v_gene: TRBV6-5
CDR3aa: CASSYSMTRLAEDTQYF
CDR3nt: TGTGCCAGCAGTTACTCGATGACTCGACTAGCTGAAGATACGCAGTATTTT

abundance: .
j_gene: TRBJ2-6
d_gene: TRBD1
v_gene: TRBV27
CDR3aa: CASTHRGLQTFSGANVLTF
CDR3nt: TGTGCCAGCACCCACAGGGGGCTGCAAACCTTCTCTGGGGCCAACGTCCTGACTTTC

abundance: few
j_gene: TRBJ2-1
d_gene: TRBD1
v_gene: TRBV6-5
CDR3aa: CASRRTGGLEQFF
CDR3nt: TGTGCCAGCAGACGGACAGGGGGTTTGGAGCAGTTCTTC

abundance: .
j_gene: TRBJ1-2
d_gene: .
v_gene: TRBV6-5
CDR3aa: CASSSGTGGSGYTF
CDR3nt: TGTGCCAGCAGTTCTGGGACGGGGGGAAGTGGCTACACCTTC

abundance: many
j_gene: TRBJ2-2
d_gene: .
v_gene: TRBV28
CDR3aa: CASSFKRGGEWELFF
CDR3nt: TGTGCCAGCAGTTTTAAAAGGGGCGGAGAATGGGAGCTGTTTTTT

abundance: .
j_gene: TRBJ2-1
d_gene: TRBD2
v_gene: TRBV5-1
CDR3aa: CASSLASSGPYNEQFF
CDR3nt: TGCGCCAGCAGCTTGGCATCTAGCGGCCCTTACAATGAGCAGTTCTTC

abundance: many
j_gene: TRBJ2-1
d_gene: TRBD2
v_gene: TRBV7-9
CDR3aa: CASSSPTSGSYNEQFF
CDR3nt: TGTGCCAGCAGCTCCCCTACTAGCGGATCCTACAATGAGCAGTTCTTC

abundance: .
j_gene: TRBJ1-2
d_gene: .
v_gene: TRBV10-3
CDR3aa: CAISEHRASYGYTF
CDR3nt: TGTGCCATCAGTGAGCACAGGGCTAGCTATGGCTACACCTTC

abundance: .
j_gene: TRBJ2-7
d_gene: TRBD2
v_gene: TRBV20-1
CDR3aa: CSASKRLAGAYEQYF
CDR3nt: TGCAGTGCTAGTAAGCGACTAGCGGGGGCCTACGAGCAGTACTTC

abundance: .
j_gene: TRBJ1-5
d_gene: TRBD1
v_gene: TRBV12-3/TRBV12-4
CDR3aa: CASHQTGGKPQHF
CDR3nt: TGTGCCAGCCACCAAACAGGGGGCAAGCCCCAGCATTTT

abundance: many
j_gene: TRBJ2-1
d_gene: .
v_gene: TRBV12-3/TRBV12-4
CDR3aa: CASSLIHNPLYNEQFF
CDR3nt: TGTGCCAGCAGCCTCATCCACAACCCCCTATACAATGAGCAGTTCTTC

abundance: many
j_gene: TRBJ2-4
d_gene: TRBD2
v_gene: TRBV7-2
CDR3aa: CASSLSGSTKNIQYF
CDR3nt: TGTGCCAGCAGCTTAAGCGGGAGTACCAAAAACATTCAGTACTTC

abundance: few
j_gene: TRBJ2-4
d_gene: .
v_gene: TRBV9
CDR3aa: CASSVGAKNIQYF
CDR3nt: TGTGCCAGCAGCGTGGGAGCCAAAAACATTCAGTACTTC

abundance: .
j_gene: TRBJ2-7
d_gene: TRBD2
v_gene: TRBV29-1
CDR3aa: CSVRAGEVDYEQYF
CDR3nt: TGCAGCGTTCGGGCGGGAGAAGTGGACTACGAGCAGTACTTC

abundance: many
j_gene: TRBJ2-2
d_gene: .
v_gene: TRBV20-1
CDR3aa: CSARVPWGSPNTGELFF
CDR3nt: TGCAGTGCTAGAGTCCCGTGGGGCAGTCCGAACACCGGGGAGCTGTTTTTT

abundance: .
j_gene: TRBJ1-1
d_gene: .
v_gene: TRBV5-1
CDR3aa: CASCKGGGWVNTEAFF
CDR3nt: TGCGCCAGCTGTAAAGGAGGAGGATGGGTGAACACTGAAGCTTTCTTT

abundance: .
j_gene: TRBJ2-7
d_gene: TRBD1
v_gene: TRBV12-3/TRBV12-4
CDR3aa: CASRPGQGASYEQYF
CDR3nt: TGTGCCAGCAGACCGGGACAGGGGGCCTCCTACGAGCAGTACTTC

abundance: few
j_gene: TRBJ2-1
d_gene: .
v_gene: TRBV11-2
CDR3aa: CASSLVAQGFSYNEQFF
CDR3nt: TGTGCCAGCAGCTTAGTAGCCCAGGGTTTCTCCTACAATGAGCAGTTCTTC

abundance: many
j_gene: TRBJ2-7
d_gene: .
v_gene: TRBV10-2
CDR3aa: CASTGTREQYF
CDR3nt: TGCGCCAGTACCGGGACCCGCGAGCAGTACTTC

abundance: many
j_gene: TRBJ1-4
d_gene: .
v_gene: TRBV4-1
CDR3aa: CASSQDRGEKLFF
CDR3nt: TGCGCCAGCAGCCAAGATCGGGGGGAAAAACTGTTTTTT

abundance: few
j_gene: TRBJ1-3
d_gene: .
v_gene: TRBV20-1
CDR3aa: CSARETGGNTIYF
CDR3nt: TGCAGTGCTAGAGAGACAGGTGGAAACACCATATATTTT

abundance: once
j_gene: TRBJ1-2
d_gene: TRBD1
v_gene: TRBV19
CDR3aa: CASSIPRQGDGYTF
CDR3nt: TGTGCCAGTAGTATACCGAGACAGGGAGATGGCTACACCTTC

abundance: few
j_gene: TRBJ2-2
d_gene: .
v_gene: TRBV5-1
CDR3aa: CASSLDSHTGELFF
CDR3nt: TGCGCCAGCAGCTTGGACAGCCACACCGGGGAGCTGTTTTTT

abundance: many
j_gene: TRBJ2-7
d_gene: TRBD2
v_gene: TRBV20-1
CDR3aa: CSARPSGVYEQYF
CDR3nt: TGCAGTGCTAGACCAAGCGGGGTCTACGAGCAGTACTTC

abundance: few
j_gene: TRBJ1-1
d_gene: .
v_gene: TRBV6-1
CDR3aa: CASSDWGAGTEAFF
CDR3nt: TGTGCCAGCAGTGATTGGGGGGCAGGGACTGAAGCTTTCTTT

abundance: many
j_gene: TRBJ2-4
d_gene: .
v_gene: TRBV7-6
CDR3aa: CASSLAIGTNLDLAKNIQYF
CDR3nt: TGTGCCAGCAGCTTAGCTATAGGGACAAACCTTGATCTAGCCAAAAACATTCAGTACTTC

abundance: many
j_gene: TRBJ1-4
d_gene: .
v_gene: TRBV5-1
CDR3aa: CASSLRGTNEKLFF
CDR3nt: TGCGCCAGCAGCTTACGGGGAACTAATGAAAAACTGTTTTTT

abundance: many
j_gene: TRBJ1-1
d_gene: .
v_gene: TRBV6-5
CDR3aa: CASQGGGRTEAFF
CDR3nt: TGTGCCAGCCAAGGTGGGGGTCGCACTGAAGCTTTCTTT

abundance: many
j_gene: TRBJ2-4
d_gene: TRBD1
v_gene: TRBV7-8
CDR3aa: CASSHRGRGAKNIQYF
CDR3nt: TGTGCCAGCAGTCACAGGGGGCGCGGTGCCAAAAACATTCAGTACTTC

abundance: many
j_gene: TRBJ2-5
d_gene: TRBD2
v_gene: TRBV9
CDR3aa: CASSVGASGGPETQYF
CDR3nt: TGTGCCAGCAGCGTAGGGGCTAGCGGGGGACCAGAGACCCAGTACTTC

abundance: many
j_gene: TRBJ2-7
d_gene: .
v_gene: TRBV10-3
CDR3aa: CAISEAGGYYEQYF
CDR3nt: TGTGCCATCAGTGAGGCGGGCGGATACTACGAGCAGTACTTC

abundance: many
j_gene: TRBJ2-1
d_gene: .
v_gene: TRBV29-1
CDR3aa: CSISYNEQFF
CDR3nt: TGCAGCATAAGCTACAATGAGCAGTTCTTC

abundance: many
j_gene: TRBJ1-6
d_gene: TRBD1
v_gene: TRBV25-1
CDR3aa: CASSDPPGGNSPLHF
CDR3nt: TGTGCCAGCAGTGATCCGCCAGGGGGCAATTCACCCCTCCACTTT

abundance: few
j_gene: TRBJ2-3
d_gene: .
v_gene: TRBV9
CDR3aa: CASSAGGRTDTQYF
CDR3nt: TGTGCCAGCAGCGCGGGGGGCCGGACAGATACGCAGTATTTT

abundance: .
j_gene: TRBJ2-4
d_gene: TRBD2
v_gene: TRBV6-5
CDR3aa: CASSSLAGEENIQYF
CDR3nt: TGTGCCAGCAGTTCGTTAGCGGGAGAGGAAAACATTCAGTACTTC

abundance: many
j_gene: TRBJ2-3
d_gene: .
v_gene: TRBV14
CDR3aa: CASSQMDSPTDTQYF
CDR3nt: TGTGCCAGCAGCCAAATGGACAGTCCCACAGATACGCAGTATTTT